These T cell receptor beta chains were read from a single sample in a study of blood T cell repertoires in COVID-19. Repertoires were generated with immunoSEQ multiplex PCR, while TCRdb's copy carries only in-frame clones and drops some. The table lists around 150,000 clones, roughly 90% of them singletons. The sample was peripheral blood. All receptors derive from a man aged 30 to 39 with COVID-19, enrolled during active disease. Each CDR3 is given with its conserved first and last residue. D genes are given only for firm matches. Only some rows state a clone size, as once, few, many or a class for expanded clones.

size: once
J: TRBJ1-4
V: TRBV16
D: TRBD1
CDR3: CASSQRFTGGDEKLFF
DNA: TGTGCCAGCAGCCAACGGTTCACAGGGGGGGATGAAAAACTGTTTTTT

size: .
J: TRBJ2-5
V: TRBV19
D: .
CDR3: CASSIMTGSTQYF
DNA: TGTGCCAGTAGTATAATGACGGGGAGTACCCAGTACTTC

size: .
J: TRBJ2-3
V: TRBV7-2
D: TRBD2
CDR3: CASTPLAGDTDTQYF
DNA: TGTGCCAGCACCCCCCTCGCGGGAGACACAGATACGCAGTATTTT

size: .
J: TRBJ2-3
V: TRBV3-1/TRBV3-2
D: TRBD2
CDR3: CASRHTSGSADTQYF
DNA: TGTGCCAGCAGGCATACTAGCGGGAGCGCAGATACGCAGTATTTT

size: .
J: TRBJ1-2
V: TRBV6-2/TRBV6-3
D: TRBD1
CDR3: CASSFDRVGYTF
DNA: TGTGCCAGCAGTTTTGACAGGGTCGGCTACACCTTC

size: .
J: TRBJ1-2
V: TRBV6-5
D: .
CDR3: CASSRTNANYGYTF
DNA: TGTGCCAGCAGCCGGACAAATGCTAACTATGGCTACACCTTC

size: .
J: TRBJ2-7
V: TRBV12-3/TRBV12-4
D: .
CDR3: CASFGGSYEQYF
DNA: TGTGCCAGTTTCGGGGGCTCCTACGAGCAGTACTTC

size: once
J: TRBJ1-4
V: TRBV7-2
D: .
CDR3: CASSLAGLANEKLFF
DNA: TGTGCCAGCAGCTTAGCGGGGCTGGCTAATGAAAAACTGTTTTTT

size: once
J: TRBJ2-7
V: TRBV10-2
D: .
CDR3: CATWENEQYF
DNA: TGCGCCACCTGGGAGAACGAGCAGTACTTC

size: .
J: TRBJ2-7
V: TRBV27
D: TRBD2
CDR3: CASSLLAGVYEQYF
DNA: TGTGCCAGCAGTTTACTAGCGGGAGTCTACGAGCAGTACTTC

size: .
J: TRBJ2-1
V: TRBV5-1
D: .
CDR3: CASSPSFFSYNEQFF
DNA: TGCGCCAGCAGCCCTAGCTTCTTCTCCTACAATGAGCAGTTCTTC

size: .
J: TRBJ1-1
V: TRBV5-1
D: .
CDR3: CASSLGPSNTEAFF
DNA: TGCGCCAGCAGCTTGGGTCCGAGCAACACTGAAGCTTTCTTT

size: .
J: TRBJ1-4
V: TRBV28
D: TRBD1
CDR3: CASSPRTGGARNNEKLFF
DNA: TGTGCCAGCAGCCCTCGGACAGGGGGCGCGAGGAATAATGAAAAACTGTTTTTT

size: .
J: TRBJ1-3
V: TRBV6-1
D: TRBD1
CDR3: CASSASDRARGNTIYF
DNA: TGTGCCAGCAGTGCCTCGGACAGGGCGCGTGGAAACACCATATATTTT

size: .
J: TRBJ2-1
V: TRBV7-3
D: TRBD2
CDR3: CASSFGTSGDEQFF
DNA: TGTGCCAGCAGCTTCGGGACTAGCGGGGATGAGCAGTTCTTC

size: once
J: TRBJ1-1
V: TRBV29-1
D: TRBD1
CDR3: CSVAGRGPGNTEAFF
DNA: TGCAGCGTTGCGGGCAGGGGGCCGGGGAACACTGAAGCTTTCTTT

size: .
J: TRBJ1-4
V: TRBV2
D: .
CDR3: CASSEVYRGNEKLFF
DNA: TGTGCCAGCAGTGAAGTTTATAGGGGAAATGAAAAACTGTTTTTT

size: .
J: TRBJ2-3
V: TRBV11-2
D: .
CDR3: CASSVRDTDTQYF
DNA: TGTGCCAGCAGCGTCAGGGACACAGATACGCAGTATTTT

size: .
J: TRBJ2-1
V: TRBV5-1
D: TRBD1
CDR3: CASSLKQGMYNEQFF
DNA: TGCGCCAGCAGCTTGAAACAGGGGATGTACAATGAGCAGTTCTTC

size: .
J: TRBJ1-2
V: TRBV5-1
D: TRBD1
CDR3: CASSGTGGAVYGYTF
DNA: TGCGCCAGCAGCGGTACAGGGGGCGCGGTCTATGGCTACACCTTC